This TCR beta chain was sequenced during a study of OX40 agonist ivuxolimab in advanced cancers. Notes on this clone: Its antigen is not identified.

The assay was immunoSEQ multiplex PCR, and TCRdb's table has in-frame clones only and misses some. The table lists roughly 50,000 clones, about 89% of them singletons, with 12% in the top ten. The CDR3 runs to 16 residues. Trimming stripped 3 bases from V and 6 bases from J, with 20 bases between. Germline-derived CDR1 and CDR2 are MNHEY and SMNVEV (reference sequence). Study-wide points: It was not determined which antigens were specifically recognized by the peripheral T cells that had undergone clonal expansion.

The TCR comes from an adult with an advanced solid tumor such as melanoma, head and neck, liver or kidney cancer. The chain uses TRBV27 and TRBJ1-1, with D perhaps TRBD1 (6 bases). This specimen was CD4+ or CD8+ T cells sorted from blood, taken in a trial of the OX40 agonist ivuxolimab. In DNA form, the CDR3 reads TGTGCCAGCAGTTTTATCAGGGGCAAAGAGGGGTCTGAAGCTTTCTTT. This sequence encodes CASSFIRGKEGSEAFF.